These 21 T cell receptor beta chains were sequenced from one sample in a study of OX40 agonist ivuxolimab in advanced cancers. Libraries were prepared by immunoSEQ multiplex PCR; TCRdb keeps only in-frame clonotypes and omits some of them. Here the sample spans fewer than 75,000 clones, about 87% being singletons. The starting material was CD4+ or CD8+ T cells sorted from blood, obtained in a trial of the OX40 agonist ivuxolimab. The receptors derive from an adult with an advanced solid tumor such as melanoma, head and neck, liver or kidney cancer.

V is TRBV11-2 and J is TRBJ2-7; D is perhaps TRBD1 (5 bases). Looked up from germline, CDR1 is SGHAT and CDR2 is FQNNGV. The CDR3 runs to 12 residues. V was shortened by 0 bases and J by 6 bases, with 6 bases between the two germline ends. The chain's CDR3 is CASSLEGAEQYF. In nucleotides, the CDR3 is TGTGCCAGCAGCTTAGAAGGGGCCGAGCAGTACTTC.

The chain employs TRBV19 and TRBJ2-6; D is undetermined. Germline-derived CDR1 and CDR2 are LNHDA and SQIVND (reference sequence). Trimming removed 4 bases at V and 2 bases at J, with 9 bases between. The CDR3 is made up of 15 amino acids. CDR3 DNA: TGTGCCAGTAGTACCCAGTTGCCTGGGGCCAACGTCCTGACTTTC. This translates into CASSTQLPGANVLTF.

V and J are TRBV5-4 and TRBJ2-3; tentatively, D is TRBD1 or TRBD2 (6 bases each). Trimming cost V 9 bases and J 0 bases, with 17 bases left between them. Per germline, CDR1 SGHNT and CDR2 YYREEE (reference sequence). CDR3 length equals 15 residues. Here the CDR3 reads CAMESLGGSTDTQYF. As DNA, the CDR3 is TGTGCCATGGAGTCGTTAGGGGGGAGCACAGATACGCAGTATTTT.

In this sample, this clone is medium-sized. The CDR3 bases are TGTGCCAGCAGCTTAGCCCAGGGGGCGCGGACCGGGGAGCTGTTTTTT. Translation: CASSLAQGARTGELFF. The chain links TRBV11-2 to TRBJ2-2; TRBD1 matches 8 bases. This CDR3 has 16 amino acids. CDR1 is SGHAT and CDR2 is FQNNGV in the germline V gene. The junction had 6 bases not matched to a gene; V was cut back by 1 base and J by 5 bases. Together with reference TRBV11-2 and TRBJ2-2, the CDR3 gives the full variable domain: EAGVAQSPRYKIIEKRQSVAFWCNPISGHATLYWYQQILGQGPKLLIQFQNNGVVDDSQLPKDRFSAERLKGVDSTLKIQPAKLEDSAVYLCASSLAQGARTGELFFGEGSRLTVL.

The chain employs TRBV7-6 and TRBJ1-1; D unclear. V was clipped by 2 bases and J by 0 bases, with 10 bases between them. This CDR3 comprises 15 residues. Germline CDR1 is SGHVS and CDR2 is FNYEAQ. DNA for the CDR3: TGTGCCAGCAGCTTATTTGGACGGATGAACACTGAAGCTTTCTTT. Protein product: CASSLFGRMNTEAFF.

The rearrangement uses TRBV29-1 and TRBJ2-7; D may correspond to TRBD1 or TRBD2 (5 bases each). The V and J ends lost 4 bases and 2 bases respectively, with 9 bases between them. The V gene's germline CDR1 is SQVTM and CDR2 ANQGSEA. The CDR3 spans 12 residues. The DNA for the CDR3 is TGCAGCGTTGCGAGGGGTCCCTACGAGCAGTACTTC. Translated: CSVARGPYEQYF.

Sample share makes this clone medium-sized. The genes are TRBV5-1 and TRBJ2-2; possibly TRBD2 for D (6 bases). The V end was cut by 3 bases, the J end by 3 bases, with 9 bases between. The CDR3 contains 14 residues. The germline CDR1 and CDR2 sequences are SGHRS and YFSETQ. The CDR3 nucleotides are TGCGCCAGCAGCTGGGACTTAGACACCGGGGAGCTGTTTTTT. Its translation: CASSWDLDTGELFF.

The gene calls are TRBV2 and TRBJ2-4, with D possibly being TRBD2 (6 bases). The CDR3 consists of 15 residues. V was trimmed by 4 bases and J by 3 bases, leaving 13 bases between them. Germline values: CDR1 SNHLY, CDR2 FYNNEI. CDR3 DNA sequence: TGTGCCAGCAGTGGAAGGGGAGGTGACAAAAACATTCAGTACTTC. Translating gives CASSGRGGDKNIQYF.

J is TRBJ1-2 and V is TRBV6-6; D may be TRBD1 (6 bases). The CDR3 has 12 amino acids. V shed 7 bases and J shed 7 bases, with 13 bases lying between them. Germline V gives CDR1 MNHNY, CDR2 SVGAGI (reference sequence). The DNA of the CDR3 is TGTGCCAGCACCCAGGGGTCCGGTGGCTACACCTTC. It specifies CASTQGSGGYTF.

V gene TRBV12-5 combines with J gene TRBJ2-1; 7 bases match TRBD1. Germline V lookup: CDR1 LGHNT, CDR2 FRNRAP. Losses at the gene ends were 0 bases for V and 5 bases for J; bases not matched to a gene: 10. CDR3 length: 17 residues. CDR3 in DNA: TGTGCTAGTGGTTTGGTCCGAGCCAATACAGGGGACAATGAGCAGTTCTTC. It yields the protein CASGLVRANTGDNEQFF.

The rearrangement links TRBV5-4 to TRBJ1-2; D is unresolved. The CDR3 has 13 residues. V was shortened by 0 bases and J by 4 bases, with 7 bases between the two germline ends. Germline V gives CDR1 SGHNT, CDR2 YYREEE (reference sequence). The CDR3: CASSLERFYGYTF. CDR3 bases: TGTGCCAGCAGCTTGGAAAGATTCTATGGCTACACCTTC. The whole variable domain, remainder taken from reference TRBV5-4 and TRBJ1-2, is ETGVTQSPTHLIKTRGQQVTLRCSSQSGHNTVSWYQQALGQGPQFIFQYYREEENGRGNFPPRFSGLQFPNYSSELNVNALELDDSALYLCASSLERFYGYTFGSGTRLTVV.

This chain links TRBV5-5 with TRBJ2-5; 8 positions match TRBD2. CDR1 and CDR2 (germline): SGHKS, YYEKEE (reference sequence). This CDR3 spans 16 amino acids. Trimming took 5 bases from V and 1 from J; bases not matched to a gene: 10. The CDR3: CASSSLAGGSQETQYF. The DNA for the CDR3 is TGTGCCAGCAGTTCTTTGGCGGGAGGATCCCAAGAGACCCAGTACTTC.

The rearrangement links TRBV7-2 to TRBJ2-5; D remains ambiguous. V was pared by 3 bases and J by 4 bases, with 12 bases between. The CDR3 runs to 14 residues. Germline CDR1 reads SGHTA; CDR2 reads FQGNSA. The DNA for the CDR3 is TGTGCCAGCAGCTTCAATCCTCTCGGAGAGACCCAGTACTTC. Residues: CASSFNPLGETQYF.

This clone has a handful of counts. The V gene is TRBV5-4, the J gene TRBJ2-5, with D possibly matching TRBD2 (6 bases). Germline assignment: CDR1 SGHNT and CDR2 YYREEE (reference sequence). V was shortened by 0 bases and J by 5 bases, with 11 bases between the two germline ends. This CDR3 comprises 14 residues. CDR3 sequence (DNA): TGTGCCAGCAGCTTGGGACTAGGGACGGAGACCCAGTACTTC. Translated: CASSLGLGTETQYF.

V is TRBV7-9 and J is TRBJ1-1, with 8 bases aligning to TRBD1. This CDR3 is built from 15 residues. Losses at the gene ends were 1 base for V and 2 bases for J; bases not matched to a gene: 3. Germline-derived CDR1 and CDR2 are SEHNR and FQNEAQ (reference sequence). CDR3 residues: CASSLGGQANTEAFF. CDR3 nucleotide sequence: TGTGCCAGCAGCTTAGGGGGACAGGCTAACACTGAAGCTTTCTTT.

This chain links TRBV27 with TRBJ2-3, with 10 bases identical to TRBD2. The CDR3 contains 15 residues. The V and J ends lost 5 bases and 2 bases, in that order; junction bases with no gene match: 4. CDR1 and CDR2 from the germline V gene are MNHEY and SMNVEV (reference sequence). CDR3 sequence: CASSPGTSATDTQYF. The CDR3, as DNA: TGTGCCAGCAGTCCCGGGACTAGCGCCACAGATACGCAGTATTTT.

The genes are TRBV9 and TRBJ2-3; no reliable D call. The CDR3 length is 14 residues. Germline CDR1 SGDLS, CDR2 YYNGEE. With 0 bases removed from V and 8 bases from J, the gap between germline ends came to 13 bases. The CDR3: CASSVGEAEGTQYF. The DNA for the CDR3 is TGTGCCAGCAGCGTAGGTGAGGCGGAAGGTACGCAGTATTTT.

CDR3 amino acids: CAGSGPQATEAFF. In nucleotides, the CDR3 is TGTGCCGGATCAGGGCCGCAGGCCACTGAAGCTTTCTTT. This sequence joins TRBV28 and TRBJ1-1, with D possibly matching TRBD1 (5 bases). The V end lost 11 bases, the J end lost 4 bases, and 17 bases lay between the germline ends. Germline V CDR1 and CDR2: MDHEN, SYDVKM. The CDR3 spans 13 residues.

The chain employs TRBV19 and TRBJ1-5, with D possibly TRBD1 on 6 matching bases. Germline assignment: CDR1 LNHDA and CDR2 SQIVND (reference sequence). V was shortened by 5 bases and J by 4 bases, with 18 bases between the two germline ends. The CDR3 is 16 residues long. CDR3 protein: CASSPNPGDGNQPQHF. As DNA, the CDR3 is TGTGCCAGTAGTCCAAACCCAGGGGATGGAAATCAGCCCCAGCATTTT.

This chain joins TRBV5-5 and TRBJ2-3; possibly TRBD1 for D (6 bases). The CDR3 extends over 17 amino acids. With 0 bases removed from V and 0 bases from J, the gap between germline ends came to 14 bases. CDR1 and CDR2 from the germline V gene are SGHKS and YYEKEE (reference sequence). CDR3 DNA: TGTGCCAGCAGCTTGGCCCCTTCTAGGGGGAGCACAGATACGCAGTATTTT. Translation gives CASSLAPSRGSTDTQYF.

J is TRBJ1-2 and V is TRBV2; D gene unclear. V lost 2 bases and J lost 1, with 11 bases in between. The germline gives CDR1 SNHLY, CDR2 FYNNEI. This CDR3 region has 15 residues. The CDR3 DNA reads TGTGCCAGCAGTGAAAGGTCAGGAATTAACTATGGCTACACCTTC. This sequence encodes CASSERSGINYGYTF.